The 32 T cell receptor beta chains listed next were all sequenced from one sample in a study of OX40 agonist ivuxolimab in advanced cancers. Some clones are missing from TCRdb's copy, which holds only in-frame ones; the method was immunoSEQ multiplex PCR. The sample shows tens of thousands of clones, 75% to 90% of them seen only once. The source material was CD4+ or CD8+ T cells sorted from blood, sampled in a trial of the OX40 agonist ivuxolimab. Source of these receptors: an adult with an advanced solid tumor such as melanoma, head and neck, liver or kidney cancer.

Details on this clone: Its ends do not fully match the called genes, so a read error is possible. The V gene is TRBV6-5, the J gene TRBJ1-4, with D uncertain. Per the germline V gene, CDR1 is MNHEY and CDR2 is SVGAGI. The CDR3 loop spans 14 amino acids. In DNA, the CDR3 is TGTGCCAGCAAAGTGGCCAGTATTAATGAAAAGCTGTTTTTT. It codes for CASKVASINEKLFF.

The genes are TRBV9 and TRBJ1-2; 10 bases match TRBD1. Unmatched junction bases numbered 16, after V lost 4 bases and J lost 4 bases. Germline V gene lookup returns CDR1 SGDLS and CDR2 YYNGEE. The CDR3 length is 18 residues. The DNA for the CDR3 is TGTGCCAGCAGCCCAGCAAGCCGGGACAGGGGAGGTAGCTATGGCTACACCTTC. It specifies CASSPASRDRGGSYGYTF.

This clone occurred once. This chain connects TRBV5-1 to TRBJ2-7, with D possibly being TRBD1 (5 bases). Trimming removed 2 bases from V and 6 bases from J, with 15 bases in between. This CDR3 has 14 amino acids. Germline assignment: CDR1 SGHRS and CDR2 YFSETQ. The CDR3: CASSFDSKIAEQYF. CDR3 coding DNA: TGCGCCAGCAGCTTCGACAGCAAAATTGCCGAGCAGTACTTC.

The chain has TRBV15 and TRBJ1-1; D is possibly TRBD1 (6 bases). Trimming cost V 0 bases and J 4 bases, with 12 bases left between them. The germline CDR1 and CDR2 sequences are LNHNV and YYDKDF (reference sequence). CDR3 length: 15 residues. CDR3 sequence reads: CATSRDQGLGTEAFF. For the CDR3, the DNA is TGTGCCACCAGCAGAGATCAGGGGCTGGGCACTGAAGCTTTCTTT.

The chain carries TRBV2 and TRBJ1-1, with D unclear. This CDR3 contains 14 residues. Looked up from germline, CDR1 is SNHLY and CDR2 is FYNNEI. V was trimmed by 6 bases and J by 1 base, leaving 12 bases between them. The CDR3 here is CASSVGIANTEAFF. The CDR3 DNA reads TGTGCCAGCAGCGTGGGAATCGCGAACACTGAAGCTTTCTTT.

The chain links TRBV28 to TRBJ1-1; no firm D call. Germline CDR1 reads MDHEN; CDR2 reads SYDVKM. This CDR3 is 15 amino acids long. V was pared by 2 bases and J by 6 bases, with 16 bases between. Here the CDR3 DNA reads TGTGCCAGCAGTTTACCTAGGGCGGGAGCGGCTGAAGCTTTCTTT. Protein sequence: CASSLPRAGAAEAFF.

CDR3 sequence (DNA): TGTGCCAGCAGCTTAGCGGGTAGCGGGGGATACAATGAGCAGTTCTTC. As protein: CASSLAGSGGYNEQFF. The rearrangement uses TRBV11-2 and TRBJ2-1, with 9 bases fitting TRBD2. The CDR3 has 16 residues. The germline V gene has CDR1 SGHAT and CDR2 FQNNGV. J gave up 4 bases and V 1 base, and 5 bases lay outside the gene matches.

In DNA, the CDR3 is TGTGCCAGCAGTCTTCGTACAGGGGGCAACGAGGAGCAGTACTTC. Amino acid sequence: CASSLRTGGNEEQYF. The genes are TRBV7-2 and TRBJ2-7, with TRBD1 matching over 9 bases. The CDR3 contains 15 residues. J lost 7 bases, V lost 6 bases, and 13 bases had no gene match. Looked up from germline, CDR1 is SGHTA and CDR2 is FQGNSA.

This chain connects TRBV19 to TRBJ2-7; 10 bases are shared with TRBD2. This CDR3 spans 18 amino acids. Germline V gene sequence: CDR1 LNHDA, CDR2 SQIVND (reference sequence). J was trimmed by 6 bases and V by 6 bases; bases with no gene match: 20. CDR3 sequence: CASSDTGITSGAPTEQYF. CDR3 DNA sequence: TGTGCCAGTAGCGACACTGGGATCACTAGCGGGGCCCCGACCGAGCAGTACTTC.

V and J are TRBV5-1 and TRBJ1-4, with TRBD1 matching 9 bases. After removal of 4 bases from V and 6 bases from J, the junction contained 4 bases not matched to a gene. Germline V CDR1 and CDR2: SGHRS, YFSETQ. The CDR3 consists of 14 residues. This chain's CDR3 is CASSGGQGDEKLFF. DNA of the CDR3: TGCGCCAGCAGCGGGGGACAGGGTGATGAAAAACTGTTTTTT.

DNA of the CDR3: TGTGCCAGCAGCCTTCGGGTGGGGGGCTGGGAGCTGTTTTTT. Amino acid sequence: CASSLRVGGWELFF. J is TRBJ2-2 and V is TRBV7-2; either TRBD1 or TRBD2 may supply D (6 bases each). This CDR3 is 14 amino acids long. Germline CDR1 reads SGHTA; CDR2 reads FQGNSA. V shed 5 bases and J shed 9 bases, with 16 bases lying between them.

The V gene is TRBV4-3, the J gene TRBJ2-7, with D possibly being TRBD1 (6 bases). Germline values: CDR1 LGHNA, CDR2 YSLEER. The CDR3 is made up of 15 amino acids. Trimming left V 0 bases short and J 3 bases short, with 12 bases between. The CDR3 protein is CASSQDHQGSYEQYF. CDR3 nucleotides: TGCGCCAGCAGCCAAGATCATCAGGGGAGCTACGAGCAGTACTTC.

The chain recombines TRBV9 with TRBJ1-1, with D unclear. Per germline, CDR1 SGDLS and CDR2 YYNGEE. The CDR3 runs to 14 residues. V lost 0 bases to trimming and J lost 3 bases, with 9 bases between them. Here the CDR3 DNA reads TGTGCCAGCAGCGTAGCGGATCTGGACACTGAAGCTTTCTTT. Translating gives CASSVADLDTEAFF.

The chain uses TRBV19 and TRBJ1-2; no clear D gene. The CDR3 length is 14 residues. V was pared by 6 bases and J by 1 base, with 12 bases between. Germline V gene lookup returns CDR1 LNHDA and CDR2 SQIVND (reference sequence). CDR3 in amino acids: CASRPRRFNYGYTF. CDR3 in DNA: TGTGCCAGTAGGCCCCGACGGTTTAACTATGGCTACACCTTC.

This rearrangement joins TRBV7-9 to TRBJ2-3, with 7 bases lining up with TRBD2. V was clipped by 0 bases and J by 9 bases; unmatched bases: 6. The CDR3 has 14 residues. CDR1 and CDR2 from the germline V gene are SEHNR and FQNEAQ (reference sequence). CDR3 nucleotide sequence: TGTGCCAGCAGCTTAGCCCTACTAGCGACAACGCAGTATTTT. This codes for CASSLALLATTQYF.

CDR3 in amino acids: CASEIQGASYEQYF. Written as DNA, the CDR3 is TGTGCCAGCGAAATACAGGGGGCCTCCTACGAGCAGTACTTC. The chain has TRBV6-1 and TRBJ2-7; TRBD1 agrees at 9 bases. CDR1 MNHNS and CDR2 SASEGT come from the germline V gene. After removal of 8 bases from V and 0 bases from J, the junction contained 5 bases not matched to a gene. The CDR3 runs to 14 residues.

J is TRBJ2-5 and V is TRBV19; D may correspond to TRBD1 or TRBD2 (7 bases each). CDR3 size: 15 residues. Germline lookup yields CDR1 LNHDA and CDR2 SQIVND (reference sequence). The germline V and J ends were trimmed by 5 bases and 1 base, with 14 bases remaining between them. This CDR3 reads CASSPGGQPQETQYF. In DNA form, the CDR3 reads TGTGCCAGTAGTCCGGGGGGACAGCCCCAAGAGACCCAGTACTTC.

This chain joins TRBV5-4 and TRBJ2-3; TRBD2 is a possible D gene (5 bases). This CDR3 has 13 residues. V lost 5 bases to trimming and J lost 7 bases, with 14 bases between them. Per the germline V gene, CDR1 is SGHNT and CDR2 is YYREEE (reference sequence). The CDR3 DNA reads TGTGCCAGCAGTCCTCCCTCGGGAAATACGCAGTATTTT. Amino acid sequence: CASSPPSGNTQYF.

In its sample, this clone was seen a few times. The DNA of the CDR3 is TGTGCCAGCAGTTTATCGCGGGAGCCCTACAATGAGCAGTTCTTC. It encodes CASSLSREPYNEQFF. The chain carries TRBV27 and TRBJ2-1, with TRBD2 matching over 7 bases. Trimming at V came to 0 bases and at J to 2 bases, leaving 1 base not matched to a gene. The germline V gene encodes CDR1 MNHEY and CDR2 SMNVEV (reference sequence). The CDR3 consists of 15 residues.

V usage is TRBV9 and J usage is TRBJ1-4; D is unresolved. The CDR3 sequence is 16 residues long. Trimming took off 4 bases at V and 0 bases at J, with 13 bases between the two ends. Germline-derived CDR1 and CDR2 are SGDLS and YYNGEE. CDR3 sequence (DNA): TGTGCCAGCAGCCCCAGAGGGCAGGCAACTAATGAAAAACTGTTTTTT. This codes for CASSPRGQATNEKLFF.

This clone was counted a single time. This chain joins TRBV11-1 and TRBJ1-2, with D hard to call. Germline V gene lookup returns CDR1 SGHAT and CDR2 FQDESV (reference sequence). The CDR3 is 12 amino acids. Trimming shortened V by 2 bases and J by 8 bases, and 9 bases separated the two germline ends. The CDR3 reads CASSLSGRGYTF. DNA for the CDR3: TGTGCCAGCAGCTTATCTGGTCGGGGCTACACCTTC.

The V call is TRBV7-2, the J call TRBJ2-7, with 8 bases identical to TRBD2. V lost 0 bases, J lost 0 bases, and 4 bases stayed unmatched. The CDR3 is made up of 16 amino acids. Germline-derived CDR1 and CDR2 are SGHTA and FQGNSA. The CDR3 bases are TGTGCCAGCAGCTTAGCGCTAGGGACTAGCTCCTACGAGCAGTACTTC. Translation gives CASSLALGTSSYEQYF. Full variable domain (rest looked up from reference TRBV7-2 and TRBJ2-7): GAGVSQSPSNKVTEKGKDVELRCDPISGHTALYWYRQSLGQGLEFLIYFQGNSAPDKSGLPSDRFSAERTGGSVSTLTIQRTQQEDSAVYLCASSLALGTSSYEQYFGPGTRLTVT.

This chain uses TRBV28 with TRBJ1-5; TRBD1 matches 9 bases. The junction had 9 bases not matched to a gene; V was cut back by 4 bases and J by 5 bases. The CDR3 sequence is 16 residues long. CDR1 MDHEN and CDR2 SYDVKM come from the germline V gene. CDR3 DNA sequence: TGTGCCAGCAGTTCACCAGGGACAGGGTACGATCAGCCCCAGCATTTT. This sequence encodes CASSSPGTGYDQPQHF.

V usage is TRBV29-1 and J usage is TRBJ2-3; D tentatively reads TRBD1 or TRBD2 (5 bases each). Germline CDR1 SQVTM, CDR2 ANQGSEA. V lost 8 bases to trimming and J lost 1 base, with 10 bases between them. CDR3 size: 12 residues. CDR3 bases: TGCAGCACCGGGGCAGGCACAGATACGCAGTATTTT. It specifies CSTGAGTDTQYF.

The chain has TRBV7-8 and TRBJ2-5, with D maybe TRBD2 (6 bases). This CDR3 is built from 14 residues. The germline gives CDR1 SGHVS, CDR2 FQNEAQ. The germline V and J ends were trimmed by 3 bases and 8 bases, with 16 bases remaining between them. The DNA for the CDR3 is TGTGCCAGCAGCTTCCCGGGGGACCCAGGAACCCAGTACTTC. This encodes CASSFPGDPGTQYF.

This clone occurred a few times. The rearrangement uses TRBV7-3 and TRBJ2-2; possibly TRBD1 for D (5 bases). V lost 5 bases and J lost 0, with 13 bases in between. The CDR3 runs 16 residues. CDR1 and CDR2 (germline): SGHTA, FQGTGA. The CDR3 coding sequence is TGTGCCAGCAGCCCAAAGTCCAGGGCGAACACCGGGGAGCTGTTTTTT. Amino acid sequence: CASSPKSRANTGELFF.

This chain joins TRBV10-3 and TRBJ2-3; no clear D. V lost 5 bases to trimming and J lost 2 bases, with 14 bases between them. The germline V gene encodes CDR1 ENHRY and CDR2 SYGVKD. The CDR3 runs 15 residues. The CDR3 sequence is CAISTTRGYTDTQYF. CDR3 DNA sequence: TGTGCCATCAGTACTACACGAGGTTACACAGATACGCAGTATTTT.

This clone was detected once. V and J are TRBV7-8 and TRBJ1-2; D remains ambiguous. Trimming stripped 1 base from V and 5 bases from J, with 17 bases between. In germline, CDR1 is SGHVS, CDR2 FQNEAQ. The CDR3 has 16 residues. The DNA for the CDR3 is TGTGCCAGCAGCTTAGAAGTCGGCATTTCGGGGTATGGCTACACCTTC. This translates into CASSLEVGISGYGYTF.

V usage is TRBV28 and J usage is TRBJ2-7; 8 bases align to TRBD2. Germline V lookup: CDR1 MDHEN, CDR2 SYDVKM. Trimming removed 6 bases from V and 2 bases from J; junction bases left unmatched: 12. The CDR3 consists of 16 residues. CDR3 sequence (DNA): TGTGCCAGCAGCCCCCCCGGGGGTAGCGGGACCTACGAGCAGTACTTC. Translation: CASSPPGGSGTYEQYF.

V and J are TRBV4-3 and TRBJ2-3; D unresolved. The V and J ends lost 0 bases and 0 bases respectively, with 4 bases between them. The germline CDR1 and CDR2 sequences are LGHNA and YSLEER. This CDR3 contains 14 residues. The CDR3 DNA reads TGCGCCAGCAGCCAAGACGATAGCACAGATACGCAGTATTTT. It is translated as CASSQDDSTDTQYF.

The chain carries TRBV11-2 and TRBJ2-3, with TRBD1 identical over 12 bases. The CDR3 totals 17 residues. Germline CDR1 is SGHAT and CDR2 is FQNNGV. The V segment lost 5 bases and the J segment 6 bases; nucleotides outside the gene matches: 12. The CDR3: CASSRGLGTGGKDTQYF. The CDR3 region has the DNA TGTGCCAGCAGCCGCGGCCTGGGGACAGGGGGCAAGGATACGCAGTATTTT.

The CDR3 here is CASIGTYTEAFF. CDR3 in DNA: TGTGCCAGCATCGGGACCTACACTGAAGCTTTCTTT. The chain links TRBV28 to TRBJ1-1; tentatively, D is TRBD1 (5 bases). CDR1 MDHEN and CDR2 SYDVKM come from the germline V gene. V was clipped by 7 bases and J by 3 bases, with 9 bases between them. The CDR3 runs to 12 residues.